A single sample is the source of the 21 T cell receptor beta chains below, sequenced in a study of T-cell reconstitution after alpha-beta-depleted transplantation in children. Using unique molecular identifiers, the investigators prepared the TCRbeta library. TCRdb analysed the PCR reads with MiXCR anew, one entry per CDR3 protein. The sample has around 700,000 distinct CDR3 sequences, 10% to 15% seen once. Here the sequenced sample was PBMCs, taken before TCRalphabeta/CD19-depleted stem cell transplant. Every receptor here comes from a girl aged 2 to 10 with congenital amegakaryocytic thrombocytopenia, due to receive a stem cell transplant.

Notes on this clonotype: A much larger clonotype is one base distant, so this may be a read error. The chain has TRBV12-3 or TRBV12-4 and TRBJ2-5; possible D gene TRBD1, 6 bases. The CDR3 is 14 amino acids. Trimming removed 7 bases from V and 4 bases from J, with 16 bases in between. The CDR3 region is CASKWTEDLETQYF. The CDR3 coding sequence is TGTGCCAGCAAATGGACAGAGGACCTAGAGACCCAGTACTTC.

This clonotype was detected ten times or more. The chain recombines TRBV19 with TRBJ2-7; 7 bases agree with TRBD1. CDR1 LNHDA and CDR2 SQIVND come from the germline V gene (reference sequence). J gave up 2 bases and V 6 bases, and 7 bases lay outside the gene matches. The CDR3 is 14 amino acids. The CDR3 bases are TGTGCCAGTAGGATCCGGGACAGTCCCTACGAGCAGTACTTC. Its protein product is CASRIRDSPYEQYF. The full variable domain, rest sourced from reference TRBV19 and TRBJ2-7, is DGGITQSPKYLFRKEGQNVTLSCEQNLNHDAMYWYRQDPGQGLRLIYYSQIVNDFQKGDIAEGYSVSREKKESFPLTVTSAQKNPTAFYLCASRIRDSPYEQYFGPGTRLTVT.

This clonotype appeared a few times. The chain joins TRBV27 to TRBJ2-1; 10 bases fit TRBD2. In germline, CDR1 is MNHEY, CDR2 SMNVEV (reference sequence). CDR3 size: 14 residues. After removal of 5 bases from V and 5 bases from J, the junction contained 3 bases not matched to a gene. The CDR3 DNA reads TGTGCCAGCAGTGACACTAGCGGGGACAATGAGCAGTTCTTC. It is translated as CASSDTSGDNEQFF.

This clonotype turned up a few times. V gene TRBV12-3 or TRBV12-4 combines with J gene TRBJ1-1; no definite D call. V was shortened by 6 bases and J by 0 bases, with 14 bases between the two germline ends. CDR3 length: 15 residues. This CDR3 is CASSPDGVMNTEAFF. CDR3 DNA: TGTGCCAGCAGCCCGGACGGAGTCATGAACACTGAAGCTTTCTTT.

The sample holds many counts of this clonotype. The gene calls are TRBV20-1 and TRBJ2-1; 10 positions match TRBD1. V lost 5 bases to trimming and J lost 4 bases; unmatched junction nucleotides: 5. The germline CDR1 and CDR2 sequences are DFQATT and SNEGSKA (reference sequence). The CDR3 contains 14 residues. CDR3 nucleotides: TGCAGTGCTTTGACAGGGGGCTTTTACAATGAGCAGTTCTTC. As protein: CSALTGGFYNEQFF.

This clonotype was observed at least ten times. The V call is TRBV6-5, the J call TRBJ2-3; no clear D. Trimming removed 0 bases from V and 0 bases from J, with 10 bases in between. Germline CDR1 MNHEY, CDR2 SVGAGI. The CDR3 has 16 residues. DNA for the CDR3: TGTGCCAGCAGTTACTCGGAAGAGTATAGCACAGATACGCAGTATTTT. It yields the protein CASSYSEEYSTDTQYF.

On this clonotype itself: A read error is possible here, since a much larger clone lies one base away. CDR3 coding DNA: TGTGCCAGCAGTAGAGGTCGGAACTGGAGCAATCAGCCCCACCATTTT. Residues: CASSRGRNWSNQPHHF. V is TRBV6-1 and J is TRBJ1-5; D is unresolved. The CDR3 is 16 amino acids. Germline V gene lookup returns CDR1 MNHNS and CDR2 SASEGT.

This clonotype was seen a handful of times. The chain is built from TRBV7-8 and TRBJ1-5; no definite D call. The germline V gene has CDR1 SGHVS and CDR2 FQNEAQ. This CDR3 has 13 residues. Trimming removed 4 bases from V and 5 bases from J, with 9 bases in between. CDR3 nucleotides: TGTGCCAGCAGCTCTAGAACCTATCAGCCCCAGCATTTT. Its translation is CASSSRTYQPQHF.

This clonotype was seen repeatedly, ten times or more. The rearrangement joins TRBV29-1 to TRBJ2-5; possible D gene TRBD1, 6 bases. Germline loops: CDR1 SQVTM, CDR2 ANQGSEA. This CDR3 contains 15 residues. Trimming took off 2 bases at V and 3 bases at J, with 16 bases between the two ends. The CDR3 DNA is TGCAGCGTTGAACTACCCGGACAGCCAGAAGAGACCCAGTACTTC. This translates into CSVELPGQPEETQYF. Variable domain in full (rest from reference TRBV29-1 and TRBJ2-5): SAVISQKPSRDICQRGTSLTIQCQVDSQVTMMFWYRQQPGQSLTLIATANQGSEATYESGFVIDKFPISRPNLTFSTLTVSNMSPEDSSIYLCSVELPGQPEETQYFGPGTRLLVL.

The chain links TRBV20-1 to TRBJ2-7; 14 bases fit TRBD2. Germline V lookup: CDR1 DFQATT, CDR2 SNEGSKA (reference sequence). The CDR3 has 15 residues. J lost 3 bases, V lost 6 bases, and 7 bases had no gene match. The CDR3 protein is CSAESGTSGSYEQYF. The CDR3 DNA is TGCAGTGCAGAATCCGGGACTAGCGGGAGCTACGAGCAGTACTTC.

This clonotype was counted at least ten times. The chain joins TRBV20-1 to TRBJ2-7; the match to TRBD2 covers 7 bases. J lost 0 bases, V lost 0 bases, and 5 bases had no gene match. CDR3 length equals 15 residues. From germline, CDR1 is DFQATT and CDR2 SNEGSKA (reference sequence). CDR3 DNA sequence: TGCAGTGCTAGAGAATCGACTAGCCTCTCCTACGAGCAGTACTTC. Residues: CSARESTSLSYEQYF.

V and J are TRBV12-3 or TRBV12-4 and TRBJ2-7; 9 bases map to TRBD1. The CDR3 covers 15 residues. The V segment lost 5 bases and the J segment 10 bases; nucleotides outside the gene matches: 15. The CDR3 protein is CASSLYLGQGLFQYF. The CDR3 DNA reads TGTGCCAGCAGTCTCTACTTAGGACAGGGGTTATTCCAGTACTTC.

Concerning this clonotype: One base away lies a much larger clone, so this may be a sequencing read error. DNA of the CDR3: TGCGCCAGCAGCTTCTATCCGGGACAGGGGCTCCACGAGCAGTACTTC. This translates into CASSFYPGQGLHEQYF. This sequence joins TRBV5-1 and TRBJ2-7, with 10 positions matching TRBD1. Germline trimming cut 2 bases from V and 5 bases from J; bases unmatched to any gene: 10. CDR1 SGHRS and CDR2 YFSETQ come from the germline V gene. The CDR3 is 16 amino acids.

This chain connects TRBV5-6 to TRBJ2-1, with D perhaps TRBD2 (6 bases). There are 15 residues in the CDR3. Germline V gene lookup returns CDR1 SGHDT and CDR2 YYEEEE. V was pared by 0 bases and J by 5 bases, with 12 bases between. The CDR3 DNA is TGTGCCAGCAGCTTGGGTCCGGGAGAACACAATGAGCAGTTCTTC. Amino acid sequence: CASSLGPGEHNEQFF.

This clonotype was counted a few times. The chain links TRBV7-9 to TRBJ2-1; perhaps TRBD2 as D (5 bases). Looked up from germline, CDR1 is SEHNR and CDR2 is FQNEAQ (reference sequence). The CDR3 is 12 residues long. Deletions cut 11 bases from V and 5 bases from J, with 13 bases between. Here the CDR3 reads CAYYHGNNEQFF. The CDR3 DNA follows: TGTGCCTACTACCACGGGAACAATGAGCAGTTCTTC.

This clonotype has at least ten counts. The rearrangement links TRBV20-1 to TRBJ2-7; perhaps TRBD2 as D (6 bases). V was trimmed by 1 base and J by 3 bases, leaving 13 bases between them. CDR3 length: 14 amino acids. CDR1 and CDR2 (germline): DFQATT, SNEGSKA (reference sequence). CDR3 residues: CSARVSQGGYEQYF. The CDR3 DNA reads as TGCAGTGCTAGAGTGTCGCAGGGAGGCTACGAGCAGTACTTC.

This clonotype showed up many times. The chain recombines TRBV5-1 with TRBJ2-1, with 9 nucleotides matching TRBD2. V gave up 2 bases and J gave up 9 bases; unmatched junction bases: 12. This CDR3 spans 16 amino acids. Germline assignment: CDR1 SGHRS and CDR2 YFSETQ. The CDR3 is CASSFAAGLASSEQFF. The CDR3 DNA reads TGCGCCAGCAGCTTTGCTGCGGGACTAGCTTCGAGTGAGCAGTTCTTC.

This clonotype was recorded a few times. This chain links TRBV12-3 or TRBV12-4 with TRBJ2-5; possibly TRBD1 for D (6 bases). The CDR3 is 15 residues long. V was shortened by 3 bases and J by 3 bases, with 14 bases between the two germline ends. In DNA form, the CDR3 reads TGTGCCAGCAGTTTCGGCAGGGGTGTCAAAGAGACCCAGTACTTC. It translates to CASSFGRGVKETQYF.

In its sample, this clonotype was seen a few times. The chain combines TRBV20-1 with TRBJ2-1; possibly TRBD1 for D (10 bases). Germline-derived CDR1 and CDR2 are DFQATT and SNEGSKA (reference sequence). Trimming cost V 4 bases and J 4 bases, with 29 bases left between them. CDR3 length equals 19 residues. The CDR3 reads CSATTGTGEGLALYNEQFF. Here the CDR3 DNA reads TGCAGTGCTACCACCGGGACAGGGGAGGGACTAGCCCTATACAATGAGCAGTTCTTC.

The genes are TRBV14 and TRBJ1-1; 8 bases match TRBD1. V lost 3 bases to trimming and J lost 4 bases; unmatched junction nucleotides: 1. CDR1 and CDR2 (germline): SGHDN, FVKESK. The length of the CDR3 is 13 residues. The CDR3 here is CASSHDRGTEAFF. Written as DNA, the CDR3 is TGTGCCAGCAGCCATGACAGGGGCACTGAAGCTTTCTTT. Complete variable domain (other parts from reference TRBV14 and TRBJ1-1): EAGVTQFPSHSVIEKGQTVTLRCDPISGHDNLYWYRRVMGKEIKFLLHFVKESKQDESGMPNNRFLAERTGGTYSTLKVQPAELEDSGVYFCASSHDRGTEAFFGQGTRLTVV.

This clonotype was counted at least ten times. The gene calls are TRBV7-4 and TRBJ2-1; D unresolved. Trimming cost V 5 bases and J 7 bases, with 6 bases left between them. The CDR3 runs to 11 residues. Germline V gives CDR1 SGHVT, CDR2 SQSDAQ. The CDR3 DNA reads TGTGCCAGCAGCGCGTGGAATGAGCAGTTCTTC. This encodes CASSAWNEQFF.